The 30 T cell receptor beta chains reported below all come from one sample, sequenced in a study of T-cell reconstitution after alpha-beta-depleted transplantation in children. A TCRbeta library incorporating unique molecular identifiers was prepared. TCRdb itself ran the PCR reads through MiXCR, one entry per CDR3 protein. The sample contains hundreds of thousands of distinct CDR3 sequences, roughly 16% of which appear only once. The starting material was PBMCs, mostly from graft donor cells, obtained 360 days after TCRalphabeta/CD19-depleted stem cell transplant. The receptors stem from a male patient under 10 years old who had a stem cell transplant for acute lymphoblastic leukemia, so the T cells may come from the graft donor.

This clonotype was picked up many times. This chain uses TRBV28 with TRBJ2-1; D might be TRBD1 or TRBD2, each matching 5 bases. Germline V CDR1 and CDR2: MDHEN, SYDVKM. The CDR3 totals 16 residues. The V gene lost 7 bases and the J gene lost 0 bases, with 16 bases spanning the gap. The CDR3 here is CASKLLGDHSYNEQFF. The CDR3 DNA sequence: TGTGCCAGCAAGTTATTAGGGGACCACTCCTACAATGAGCAGTTCTTC.

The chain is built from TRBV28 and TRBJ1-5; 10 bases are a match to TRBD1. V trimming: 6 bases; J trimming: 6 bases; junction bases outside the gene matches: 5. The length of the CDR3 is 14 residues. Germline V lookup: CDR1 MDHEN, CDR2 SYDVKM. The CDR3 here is CASRLTGGGQPQHF. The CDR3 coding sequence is TGTGCCAGCAGACTGACAGGGGGCGGTCAGCCCCAGCATTTT.

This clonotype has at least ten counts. The CDR3 region is CASSFRGAYNEQFF. CDR3 coding DNA: TGCGCCAGCAGCTTTCGAGGGGCATACAATGAGCAGTTCTTC. The chain has TRBV5-1 and TRBJ2-1, with D perhaps assigned TRBD1 or TRBD2 (5 bases each). Between the trimmed V and J ends, which lost 2 bases and 4 bases, there was a span of 10 bases. The CDR3 extends over 14 amino acids. CDR1 SGHRS and CDR2 YFSETQ come from the germline V gene.

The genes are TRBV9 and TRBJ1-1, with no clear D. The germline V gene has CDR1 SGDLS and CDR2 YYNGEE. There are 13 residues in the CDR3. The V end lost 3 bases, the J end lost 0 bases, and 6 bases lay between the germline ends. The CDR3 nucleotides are TGTGCCAGCAGCGCATGGATGAACACTGAAGCTTTCTTT. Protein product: CASSAWMNTEAFF.

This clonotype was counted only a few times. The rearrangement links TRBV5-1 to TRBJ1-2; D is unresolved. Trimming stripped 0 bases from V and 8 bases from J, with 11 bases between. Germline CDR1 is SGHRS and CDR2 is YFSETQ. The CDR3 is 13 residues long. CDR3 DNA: TGCGCCAGCAGCTTGGGCCCCGGAAACGGCTACACCTTC. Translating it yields CASSLGPGNGYTF.

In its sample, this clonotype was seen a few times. The CDR3 DNA sequence: TGTGCCACCAGCAGAGATCTAGTAACAGTCAGTGGGGAGCTGTTTTTT. Protein sequence: CATSRDLVTVSGELFF. The V and J genes are TRBV15 and TRBJ2-2; D gene ambiguous. The CDR3 has 16 residues. The germline CDR1 and CDR2 sequences are LNHNV and YYDKDF (reference sequence). V was pared by 0 bases and J by 8 bases, with 16 bases between.

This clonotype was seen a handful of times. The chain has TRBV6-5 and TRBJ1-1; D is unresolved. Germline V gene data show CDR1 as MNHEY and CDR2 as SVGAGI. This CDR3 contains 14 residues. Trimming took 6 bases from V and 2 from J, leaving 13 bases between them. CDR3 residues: CASSRSEINTEAFF. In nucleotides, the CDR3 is TGTGCCAGCAGCCGCTCGGAAATAAACACTGAAGCTTTCTTT.

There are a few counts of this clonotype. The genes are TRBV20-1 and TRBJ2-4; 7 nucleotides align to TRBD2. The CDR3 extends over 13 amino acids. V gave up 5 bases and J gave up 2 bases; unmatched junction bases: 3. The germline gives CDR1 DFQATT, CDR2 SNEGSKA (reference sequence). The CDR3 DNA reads TGCAGTGCTGGGAGGGGTACCAAAAACATTCAGTACTTC. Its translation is CSAGRGTKNIQYF.

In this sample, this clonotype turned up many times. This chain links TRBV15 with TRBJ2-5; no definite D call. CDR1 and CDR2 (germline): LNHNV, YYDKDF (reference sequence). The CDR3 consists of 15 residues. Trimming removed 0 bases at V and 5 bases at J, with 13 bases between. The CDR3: CATSRDVGDEETQYF. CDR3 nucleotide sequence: TGTGCCACCAGCAGAGATGTGGGCGATGAGGAGACCCAGTACTTC. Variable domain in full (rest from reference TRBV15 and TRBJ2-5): DAMVIQNPRYQVTQFGKPVTLSCSQTLNHNVMYWYQQKSSQAPKLLFHYYDKDFNNEADTPDNFQSRRPNTSFCFLDIRSPGLGDTAMYLCATSRDVGDEETQYFGPGTRLLVL.

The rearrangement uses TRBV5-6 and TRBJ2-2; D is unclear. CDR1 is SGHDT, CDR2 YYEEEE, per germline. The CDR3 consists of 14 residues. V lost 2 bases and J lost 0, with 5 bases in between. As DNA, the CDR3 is TGTGCCAGCAGCTTTCCCACGAACACCGGGGAGCTGTTTTTT. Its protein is CASSFPTNTGELFF.

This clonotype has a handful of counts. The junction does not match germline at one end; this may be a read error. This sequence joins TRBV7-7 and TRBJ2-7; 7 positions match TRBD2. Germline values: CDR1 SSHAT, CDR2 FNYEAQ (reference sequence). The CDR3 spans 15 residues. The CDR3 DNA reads TGTGCTAGCAGCTTAGCGCCGGGAGGAGTAGGCGAGCAGTACTTC. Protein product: CASSLAPGGVGEQYF.

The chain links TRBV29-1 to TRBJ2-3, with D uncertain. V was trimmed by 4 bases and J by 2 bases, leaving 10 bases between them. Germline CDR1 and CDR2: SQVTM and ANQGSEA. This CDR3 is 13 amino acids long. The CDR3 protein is CSVGPRVTDTQYF. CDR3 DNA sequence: TGCAGCGTTGGCCCTCGGGTCACAGATACGCAGTATTTT.

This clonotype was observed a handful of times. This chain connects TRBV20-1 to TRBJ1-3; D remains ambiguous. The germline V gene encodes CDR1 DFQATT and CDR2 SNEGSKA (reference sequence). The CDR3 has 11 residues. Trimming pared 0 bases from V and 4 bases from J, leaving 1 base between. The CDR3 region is CSAREGNTIYF. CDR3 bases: TGCAGTGCTAGAGAGGGAAACACCATATATTTT.

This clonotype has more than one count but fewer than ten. DNA for the CDR3: TGCGCCAGCAGCTTCTGGACAGGGAGGGGGGAAAAACTGTTTTTT. It specifies CASSFWTGRGEKLFF. The chain employs TRBV4-3 and TRBJ1-4; 8 bases map to TRBD1. The V and J ends lost 5 bases and 8 bases, in that order; junction bases with no gene match: 10. The CDR3 sequence is 15 residues long. Germline V gene data show CDR1 as LGHNA and CDR2 as YSLEER.

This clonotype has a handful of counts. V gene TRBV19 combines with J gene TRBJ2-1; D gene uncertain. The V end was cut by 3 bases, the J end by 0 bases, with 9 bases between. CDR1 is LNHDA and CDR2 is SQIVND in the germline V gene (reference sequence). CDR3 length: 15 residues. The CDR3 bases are TGTGCCAGTAGTATCGGGCAGAGCTCCTACAATGAGCAGTTCTTC. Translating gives CASSIGQSSYNEQFF.

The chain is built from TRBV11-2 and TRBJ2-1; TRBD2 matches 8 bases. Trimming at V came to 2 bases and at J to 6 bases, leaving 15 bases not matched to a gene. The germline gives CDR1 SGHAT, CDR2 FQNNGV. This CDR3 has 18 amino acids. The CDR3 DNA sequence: TGTGCCAGCAGCTTAATGGCCAACTTCGGGACTAGGCTCAATGAGCAGTTCTTC. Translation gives CASSLMANFGTRLNEQFF.

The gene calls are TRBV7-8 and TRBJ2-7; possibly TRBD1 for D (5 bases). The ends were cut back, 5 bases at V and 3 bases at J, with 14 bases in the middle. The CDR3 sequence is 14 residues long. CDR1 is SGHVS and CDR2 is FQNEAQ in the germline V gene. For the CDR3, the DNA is TGTGCCAGCAGCACACCAGCTGACAGCTACGAGCAGTACTTC. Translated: CASSTPADSYEQYF.

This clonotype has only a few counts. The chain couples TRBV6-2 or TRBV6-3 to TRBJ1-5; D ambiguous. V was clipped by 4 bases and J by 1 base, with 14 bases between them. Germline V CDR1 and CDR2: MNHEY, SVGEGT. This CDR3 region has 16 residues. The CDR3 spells CASSFPGQRSNQPQHF. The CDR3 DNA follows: TGTGCCAGCAGTTTTCCCGGGCAGCGGAGCAATCAGCCCCAGCATTTT.

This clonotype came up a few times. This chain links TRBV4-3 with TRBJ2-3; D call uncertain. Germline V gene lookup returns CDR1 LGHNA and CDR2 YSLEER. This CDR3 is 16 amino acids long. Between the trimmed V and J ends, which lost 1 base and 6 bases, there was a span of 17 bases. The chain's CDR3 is CASSQGTAVLGDTQYF. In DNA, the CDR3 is TGCGCCAGCAGCCAAGGTACTGCGGTCCTGGGTGATACGCAGTATTTT.

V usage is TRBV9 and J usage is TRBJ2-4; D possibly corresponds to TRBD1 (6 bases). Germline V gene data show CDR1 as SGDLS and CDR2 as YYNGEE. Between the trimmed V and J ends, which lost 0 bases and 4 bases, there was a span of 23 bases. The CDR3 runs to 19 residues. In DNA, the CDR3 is TGTGCCAGCAGCGTAGGCGCATCCTTCGGGGACACACATAAAAACATTCAGTACTTC. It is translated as CASSVGASFGDTHKNIQYF. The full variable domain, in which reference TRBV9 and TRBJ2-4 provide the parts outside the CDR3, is DSGVTQTPKHLITATGQRVTLRCSPRSGDLSVYWYQQSLDQGLQFLIQYYNGEERAKGNILERFSAQQFPDLHSELNLSSLELGDSALYFCASSVGASFGDTHKNIQYFGAGTRLSVL.

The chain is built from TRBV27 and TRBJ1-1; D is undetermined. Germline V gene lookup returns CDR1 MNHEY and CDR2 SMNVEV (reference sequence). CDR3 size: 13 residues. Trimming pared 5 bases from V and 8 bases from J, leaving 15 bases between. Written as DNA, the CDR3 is TGTGCCAGCAGTCCCAGAATTGGGGTGGAAGCTTTCTTT. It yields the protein CASSPRIGVEAFF.

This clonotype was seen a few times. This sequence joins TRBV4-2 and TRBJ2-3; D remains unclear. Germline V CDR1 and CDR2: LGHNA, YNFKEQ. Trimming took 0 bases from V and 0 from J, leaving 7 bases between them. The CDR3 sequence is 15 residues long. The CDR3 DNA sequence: TGTGCCAGCAGCCAAGACGACATAAGCACAGATACGCAGTATTTT. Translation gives CASSQDDISTDTQYF.

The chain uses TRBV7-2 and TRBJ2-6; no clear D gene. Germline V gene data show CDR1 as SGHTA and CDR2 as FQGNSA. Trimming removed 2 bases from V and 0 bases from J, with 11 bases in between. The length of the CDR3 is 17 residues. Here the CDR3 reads CASSLSRTSSGANVLTF. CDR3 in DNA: TGTGCCAGCAGCTTATCTAGGACGAGCTCTGGGGCCAACGTCCTGACTTTC.

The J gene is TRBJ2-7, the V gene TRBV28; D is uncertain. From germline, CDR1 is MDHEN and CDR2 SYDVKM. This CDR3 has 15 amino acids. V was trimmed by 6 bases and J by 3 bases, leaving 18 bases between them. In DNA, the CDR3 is TGTGCCAGCAGCCCCCTTGAGTCTCTAGACTACGAGCAGTACTTC. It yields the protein CASSPLESLDYEQYF. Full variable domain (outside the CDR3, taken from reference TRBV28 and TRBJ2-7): DVKVTQSSRYLVKRTGEKVFLECVQDMDHENMFWYRQDPGLGLRLIYFSYDVKMKEKGDIPEGYSVSREKKERFSLILESASTNQTSMYLCASSPLESLDYEQYFGPGTRLTVT.

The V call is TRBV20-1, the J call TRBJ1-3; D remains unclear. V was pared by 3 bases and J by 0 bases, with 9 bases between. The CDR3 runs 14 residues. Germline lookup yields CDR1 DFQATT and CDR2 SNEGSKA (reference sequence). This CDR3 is CSASGPSSGNTIYF. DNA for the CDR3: TGCAGTGCTAGCGGGCCGAGCTCTGGAAACACCATATATTTT.

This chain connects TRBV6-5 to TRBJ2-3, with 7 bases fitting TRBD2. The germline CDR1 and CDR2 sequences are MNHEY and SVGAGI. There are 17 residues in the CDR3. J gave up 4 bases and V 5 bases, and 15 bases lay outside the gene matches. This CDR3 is CASSNPTPDLAADTQYF. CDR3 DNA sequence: TGTGCCAGCAGTAACCCCACCCCGGACCTAGCGGCAGATACGCAGTATTTT.

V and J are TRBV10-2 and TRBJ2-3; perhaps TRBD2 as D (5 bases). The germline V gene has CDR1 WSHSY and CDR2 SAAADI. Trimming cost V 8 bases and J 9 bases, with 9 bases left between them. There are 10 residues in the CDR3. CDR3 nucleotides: TGCGCCAGCGGAGGTACGACGCAGTATTTT. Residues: CASGGTTQYF.

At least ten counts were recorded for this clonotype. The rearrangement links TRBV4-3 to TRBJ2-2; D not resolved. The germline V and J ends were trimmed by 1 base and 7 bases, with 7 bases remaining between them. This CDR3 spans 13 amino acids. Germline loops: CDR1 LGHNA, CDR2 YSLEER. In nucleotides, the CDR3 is TGCGCCAGCAGCCAAGGATCACTCGGGGAGCTGTTTTTT. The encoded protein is CASSQGSLGELFF.

The CDR3 nucleotides read TGTGCCAGCAGTGATTGGGACAAGCCCTACTCCTACGAGCAGTACTTC. Translating it yields CASSDWDKPYSYEQYF. The chain is built from TRBV2 and TRBJ2-7; tentative D call: TRBD1 (6 bases). The germline CDR1 and CDR2 sequences are SNHLY and FYNNEI. The CDR3 spans 16 residues. V lost 3 bases, J lost 0 bases, and 15 bases lay in between.

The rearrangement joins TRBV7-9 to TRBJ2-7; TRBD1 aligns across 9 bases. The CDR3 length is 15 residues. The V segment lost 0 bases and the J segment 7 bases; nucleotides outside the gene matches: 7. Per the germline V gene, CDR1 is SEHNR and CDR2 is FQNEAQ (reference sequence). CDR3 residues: CASSLAAQGAGEQYF. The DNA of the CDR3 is TGTGCCAGCAGCTTAGCTGCACAGGGGGCAGGGGAGCAGTACTTC.